One and the same sample provided the 17 T cell receptor beta chains below, sequenced in a study of technical replicates of blood from a few donors. Data came from immunoSEQ multiplex PCR; TCRdb stores just in-frame clones and leaves some out. Of almost 65,000 clones in the sample, approximately 83% were seen once. Sequencing was performed on PBMCs. These receptors all stem from a human donor in good health. Some clones in this sample may be carry-over from other donors' samples.

The chain couples TRBV11-1 to TRBJ2-1, with 8 bases lining up with TRBD2. V trimming: 5 bases; J trimming: 10 bases; junction bases outside the gene matches: 10. The CDR3 runs 14 residues. Germline values: CDR1 SGHAT, CDR2 FQDESV (reference sequence). DNA of the CDR3: TGTGCCAGCAGCCCGGGACTAGACCTCCTCGAGCAGTTCTTC. Translated: CASSPGLDLLEQFF.

The chain employs TRBV19 and TRBJ2-3; tentative D call: TRBD2 (6 bases). The V and J ends lost 0 bases and 6 bases respectively, with 22 bases between them. The CDR3 has 18 amino acids. Germline V lookup: CDR1 LNHDA, CDR2 SQIVND (reference sequence). CDR3 bases: TGTGCCAGTAGTATAGATCCGGGGGTGGCAGGGCCAAAGGATACGCAGTATTTT. As protein: CASSIDPGVAGPKDTQYF.

This chain joins TRBV7-9 and TRBJ1-1, with unresolved D. CDR1 and CDR2 (germline): SEHNR, FQNEAQ (reference sequence). V dropped 3 bases and J dropped 1 base, with 6 bases sitting between them. The CDR3 contains 13 residues. The CDR3 coding sequence is TGTGCCAGCAGCTTTAGTCAGAACACTGAAGCTTTCTTT. This translates into CASSFSQNTEAFF.

This clone was counted a few times. This chain links TRBV6-5 with TRBJ1-3; no clear D gene. Germline values: CDR1 MNHEY, CDR2 SVGAGI. V was shortened by 7 bases and J by 2 bases, with 9 bases between the two germline ends. This CDR3 is built from 13 residues. The CDR3 sequence is CASIGGTGNTIYF. The CDR3, as DNA: TGTGCCAGCATTGGAGGAACTGGAAACACCATATATTTT.

This clone came up once. The V gene is TRBV6-6, the J gene TRBJ2-7; D might be TRBD1 (6 bases). The CDR3 covers 14 residues. V gave up 5 bases and J gave up 4 bases, with 15 bases separating them. CDR1 is MNHNY, CDR2 SVGAGI, per germline (reference sequence). The CDR3 protein is CASSKETGPYEQYF. In nucleotides, the CDR3 is TGTGCCAGCAGTAAAGAGACAGGACCATACGAGCAGTACTTC.

The rearrangement links TRBV15 to TRBJ2-7, with 7 bases lining up with TRBD1. V gave up 1 base and J gave up 3 bases; unmatched junction bases: 6. The CDR3 is made up of 15 amino acids. The germline V gene has CDR1 LNHNV and CDR2 YYDKDF (reference sequence). This chain's CDR3 is CATSRARDRDYEQYF. The CDR3 bases are TGTGCCACCAGCAGAGCTAGGGACAGAGACTACGAGCAGTACTTC.

The chain is built from TRBV11-2 and TRBJ2-1, with 11 positions matching TRBD2. V shed 1 base and J 6 bases; nucleotides not matched to a gene: 2. The CDR3 has 15 amino acids. The germline gives CDR1 SGHAT, CDR2 FQNNGV. DNA for the CDR3: TGTGCCAGCAGCTTAGCACTAGCGGGGGCCAATGAGCAGTTCTTC. Protein sequence: CASSLALAGANEQFF.

The chain links TRBV10-1 to TRBJ2-2; TRBD2 matches 8 bases. V shed 5 bases, J shed 6 bases, and the junction held 8 bases outside the gene matches. The germline V gene has CDR1 WNHNN and CDR2 SYGVQD (reference sequence). The CDR3 loop spans 15 amino acids. The CDR3 here is CASSPGLAGAGELFF. The DNA for the CDR3 is TGCGCCAGCAGTCCCGGGCTAGCGGGTGCCGGGGAGCTGTTTTTT.

This clone was counted a single time. This CDR3 is CASSQVAGPSSYEQYF. The CDR3 coding sequence is TGCGCCAGCAGCCAAGTTGCAGGGCCAAGCTCCTACGAGCAGTACTTC. The chain recombines TRBV4-1 with TRBJ2-7, with D maybe TRBD1 (5 bases). This CDR3 region has 16 residues. The V end was cut by 1 base, the J end by 0 bases, with 13 bases between. Germline assignment: CDR1 MGHRA and CDR2 YSYEKL.

This clone was found many times. Other nucleotide sequences from this sample produce the same CDR3. This chain links TRBV19 with TRBJ2-5; TRBD2 might be the D (6 bases). The germline gives CDR1 LNHDA, CDR2 SQIVND (reference sequence). The CDR3 is 12 amino acids. Trimming left V 6 bases short and J 5 bases short, with 10 bases between. The CDR3 region is CASRQAGETQYF. The CDR3 region has the DNA TGTGCCAGTAGGCAGGCGGGGGAGACCCAGTACTTC.

The rearrangement links TRBV14 to TRBJ2-7; 10 bases align to TRBD1. There are 16 residues in the CDR3. The V segment lost 4 bases and the J segment 3 bases; nucleotides outside the gene matches: 9. The germline V gene has CDR1 SGHDN and CDR2 FVKESK. CDR3 nucleotide sequence: TGTGCCAGCAGCCTCCAGCCGGGACAGGGGAACTACGAGCAGTACTTC. It specifies CASSLQPGQGNYEQYF.

This chain connects TRBV7-2 to TRBJ1-6; 8 bases fit TRBD1. After removal of 5 bases from V and 9 bases from J, the junction contained 15 bases not matched to a gene. Looked up from germline, CDR1 is SGHTA and CDR2 is FQGNSA. The CDR3 sequence is 17 residues long. The chain's CDR3 is CASSRIRGQGISSPLHF. The CDR3 DNA reads TGTGCCAGCAGCCGCATACGAGGACAGGGAATTTCTTCACCCCTCCACTTT. Using reference TRBV7-2 and TRBJ1-6 for the parts outside the CDR3, the full variable domain is GAGVSQSPSNKVTEKGKDVELRCDPISGHTALYWYRQSLGQGLEFLIYFQGNSAPDKSGLPSDRFSAERTGGSVSTLTIQRTQQEDSAVYLCASSRIRGQGISSPLHFGNGTRLTVT.

This clone was counted between two and nine times. This chain connects TRBV29-1 to TRBJ1-1; D possibly corresponds to TRBD1 (6 bases). Germline-derived CDR1 and CDR2 are SQVTM and ANQGSEA. Trimming removed 7 bases at V and 4 bases at J, with 10 bases between. The CDR3 sequence is 11 residues long. CDR3 sequence: CSDKTGTEAFF. DNA for the CDR3: TGCAGCGACAAGACAGGCACTGAAGCTTTCTTT.

In DNA, the CDR3 is TGCGCCAGCAGCTTGGTTGTTAGCGGGACTCTGGCCTACAATGAGCAGTTCTTC. This gives the protein CASSLVVSGTLAYNEQFF. The chain links TRBV5-1 to TRBJ2-1, with 8 bases that match TRBD2. This CDR3 spans 18 amino acids. The V segment lost 0 bases and the J segment 2 bases; nucleotides outside the gene matches: 10. The germline V gene has CDR1 SGHRS and CDR2 YFSETQ.

V gene TRBV9 combines with J gene TRBJ2-7, with 9 bases that match TRBD1. Germline assignment: CDR1 SGDLS and CDR2 YYNGEE. CDR3 size: 13 residues. J gave up 3 bases and V 4 bases, and 2 bases lay outside the gene matches. Here the CDR3 reads CASSLGQGYEQYF. The CDR3 nucleotides read TGTGCCAGCAGCCTGGGACAGGGCTACGAGCAGTACTTC.

This chain connects TRBV28 to TRBJ2-3; D not certain. CDR1 and CDR2 from the germline V gene are MDHEN and SYDVKM. The CDR3 loop spans 13 amino acids. Between the trimmed V and J ends, which lost 4 bases and 4 bases, there was a span of 9 bases. CDR3 sequence (DNA): TGTGCCAGCAGTTCGCCGGTACCAGATACGCAGTATTTT. Translated: CASSSPVPDTQYF.

V and J are TRBV29-1 and TRBJ2-1; 11 nucleotides match TRBD2. This CDR3 spans 14 amino acids. V gave up 6 bases and J gave up 5 bases; unmatched junction bases: 6. In germline, CDR1 is SQVTM, CDR2 ANQGSEA. In DNA form, the CDR3 reads TGCAGCGTCGGGACTAGCGGATACAACAATGAGCAGTTCTTC. Protein product: CSVGTSGYNNEQFF.